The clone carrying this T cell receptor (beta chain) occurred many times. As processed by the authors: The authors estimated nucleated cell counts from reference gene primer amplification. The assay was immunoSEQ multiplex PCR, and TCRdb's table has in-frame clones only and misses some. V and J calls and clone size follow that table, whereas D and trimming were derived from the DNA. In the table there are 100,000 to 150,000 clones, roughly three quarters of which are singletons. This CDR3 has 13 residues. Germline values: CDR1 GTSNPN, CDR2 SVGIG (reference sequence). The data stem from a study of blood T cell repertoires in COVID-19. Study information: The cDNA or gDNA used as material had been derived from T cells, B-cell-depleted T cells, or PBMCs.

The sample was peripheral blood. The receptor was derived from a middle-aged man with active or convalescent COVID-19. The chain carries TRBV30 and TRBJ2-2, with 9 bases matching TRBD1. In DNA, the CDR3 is TGTGCTTTACAGGGGGCGGGCACCGGGGAGCTGTTTTTT. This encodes CALQGAGTGELFF. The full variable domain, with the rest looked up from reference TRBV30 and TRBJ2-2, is SQTIHQWPATLVQPVGSPLSLECTVEGTSNPNLYWYRQAAGRGLQLLFYSVGIGQISSEVPQNLSASRPQDRQFILSSKKLLLSDSGFYLCALQGAGTGELFFGEGSRLTVL.